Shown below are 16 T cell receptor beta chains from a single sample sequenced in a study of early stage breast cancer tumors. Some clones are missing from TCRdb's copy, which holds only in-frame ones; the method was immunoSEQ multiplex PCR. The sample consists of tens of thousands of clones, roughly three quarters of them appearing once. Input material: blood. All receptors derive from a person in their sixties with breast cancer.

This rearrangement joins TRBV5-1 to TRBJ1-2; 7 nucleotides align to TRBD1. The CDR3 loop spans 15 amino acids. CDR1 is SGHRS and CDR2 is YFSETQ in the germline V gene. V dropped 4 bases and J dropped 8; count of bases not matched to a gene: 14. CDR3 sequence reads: CASSPEYDRVGGYTF. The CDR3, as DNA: TGCGCCAGCAGCCCCGAATATGACAGGGTGGGCGGCTACACCTTC.

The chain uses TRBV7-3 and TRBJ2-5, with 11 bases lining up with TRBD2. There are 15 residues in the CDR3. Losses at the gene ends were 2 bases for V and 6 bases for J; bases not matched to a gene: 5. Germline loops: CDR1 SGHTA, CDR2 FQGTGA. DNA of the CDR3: TGTGCCAGCAGCTTAGGTCTAGCGGGGGGAAAGACCCAGTACTTC. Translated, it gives CASSLGLAGGKTQYF.

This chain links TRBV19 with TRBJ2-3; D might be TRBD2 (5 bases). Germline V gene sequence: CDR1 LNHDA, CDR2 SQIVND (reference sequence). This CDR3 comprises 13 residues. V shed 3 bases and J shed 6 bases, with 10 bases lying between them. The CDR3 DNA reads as TGTGCCAGTAGTATCGGGGTCCGCGATACGCAGTATTTT. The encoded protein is CASSIGVRDTQYF.

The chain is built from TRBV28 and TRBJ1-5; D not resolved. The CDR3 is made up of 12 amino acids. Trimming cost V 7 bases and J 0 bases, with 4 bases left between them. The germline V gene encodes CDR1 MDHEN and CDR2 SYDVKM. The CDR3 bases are TGTGCCAGCAAGAATAGCAATCAGCCCCAGCATTTT. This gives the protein CASKNSNQPQHF.

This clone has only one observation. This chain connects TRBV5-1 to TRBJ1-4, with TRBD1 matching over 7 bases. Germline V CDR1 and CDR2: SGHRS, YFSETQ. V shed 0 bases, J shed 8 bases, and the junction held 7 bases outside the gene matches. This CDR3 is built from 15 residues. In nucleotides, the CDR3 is TGCGCCAGCAGCTTGGGACAGGGTGGCGGAGAAAAACTGTTTTTT. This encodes CASSLGQGGGEKLFF.

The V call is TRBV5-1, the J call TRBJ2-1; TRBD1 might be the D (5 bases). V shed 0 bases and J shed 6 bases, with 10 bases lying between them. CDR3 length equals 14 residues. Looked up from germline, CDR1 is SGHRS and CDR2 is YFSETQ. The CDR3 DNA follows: TGCGCCAGCAGCTTGGCAACAGGAATCAATGAGCAGTTCTTC. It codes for CASSLATGINEQFF.

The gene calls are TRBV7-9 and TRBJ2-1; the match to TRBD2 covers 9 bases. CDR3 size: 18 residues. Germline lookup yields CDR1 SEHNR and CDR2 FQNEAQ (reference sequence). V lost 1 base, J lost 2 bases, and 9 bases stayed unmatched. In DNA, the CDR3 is TGTGCCAGCAGCTTAGTAGGACTAGCGAAAATCCCCTACAATGAGCAGTTCTTC. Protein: CASSLVGLAKIPYNEQFF. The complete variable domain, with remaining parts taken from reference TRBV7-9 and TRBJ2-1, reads DTGVSQNPRHKITKRGQNVTFRCDPISEHNRLYWYRQTLGQGPEFLTYFQNEAQLEKSRLLSDRFSAERPKGSFSTLEIQRTEQGDSAMYLCASSLVGLAKIPYNEQFFGPGTRLTVL.

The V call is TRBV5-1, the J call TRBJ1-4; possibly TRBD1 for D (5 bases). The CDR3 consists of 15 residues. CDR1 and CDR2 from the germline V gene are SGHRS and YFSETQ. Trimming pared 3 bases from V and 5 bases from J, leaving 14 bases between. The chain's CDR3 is CASSYRGQPNEKLFF. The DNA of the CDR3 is TGCGCCAGCAGCTACCGGGGCCAACCAAATGAAAAACTGTTTTTT.

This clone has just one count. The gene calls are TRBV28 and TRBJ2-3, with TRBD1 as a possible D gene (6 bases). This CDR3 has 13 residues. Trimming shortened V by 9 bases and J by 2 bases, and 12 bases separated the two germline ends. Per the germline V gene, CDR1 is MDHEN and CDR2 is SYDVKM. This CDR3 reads CASRTAPTDTQYF. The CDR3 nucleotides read TGTGCCAGTCGGACAGCTCCCACAGATACGCAGTATTTT.

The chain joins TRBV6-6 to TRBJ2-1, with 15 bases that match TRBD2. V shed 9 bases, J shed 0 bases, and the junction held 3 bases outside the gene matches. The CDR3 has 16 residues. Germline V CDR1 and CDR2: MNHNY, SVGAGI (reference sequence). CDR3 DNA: TGTGCCAGTGGACTAGCGGGGGGGAGCTCCTACAATGAGCAGTTCTTC. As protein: CASGLAGGSSYNEQFF.

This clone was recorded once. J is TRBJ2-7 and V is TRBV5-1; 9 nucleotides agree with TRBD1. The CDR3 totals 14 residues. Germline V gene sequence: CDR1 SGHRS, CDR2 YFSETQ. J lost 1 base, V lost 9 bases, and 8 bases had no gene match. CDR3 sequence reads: CATRRTGASYEQYF. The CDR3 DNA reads TGCGCCACTCGCCGGACAGGGGCTTCCTACGAGCAGTACTTC.

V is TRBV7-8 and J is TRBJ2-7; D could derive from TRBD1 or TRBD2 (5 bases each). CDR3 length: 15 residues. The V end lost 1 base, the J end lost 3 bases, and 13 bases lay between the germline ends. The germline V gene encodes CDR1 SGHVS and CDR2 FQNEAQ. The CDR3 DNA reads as TGTGCCAGCAGCTTAGTTGGGGGATCAAGCTACGAGCAGTACTTC. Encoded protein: CASSLVGGSSYEQYF.

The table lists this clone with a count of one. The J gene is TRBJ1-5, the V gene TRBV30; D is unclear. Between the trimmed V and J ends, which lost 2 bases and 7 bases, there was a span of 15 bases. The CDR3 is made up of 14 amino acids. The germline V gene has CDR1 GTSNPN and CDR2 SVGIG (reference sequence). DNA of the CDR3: TGTGCCTGGAGTCAGGACCCTGGCGGGCAGCCCCAGCATTTT. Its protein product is CAWSQDPGGQPQHF. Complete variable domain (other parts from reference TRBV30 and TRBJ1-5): SQTIHQWPATLVQPVGSPLSLECTVEGTSNPNLYWYRQAAGRGLQLLFYSVGIGQISSEVPQNLSASRPQDRQFILSSKKLLLSDSGFYLCAWSQDPGGQPQHFGDGTRLSIL.

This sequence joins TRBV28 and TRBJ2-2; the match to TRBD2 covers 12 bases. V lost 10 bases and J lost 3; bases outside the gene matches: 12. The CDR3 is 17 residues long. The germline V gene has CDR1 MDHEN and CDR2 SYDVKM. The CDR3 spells CATRPPSGRADTGELFF. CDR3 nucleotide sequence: TGTGCCACCAGACCCCCTAGCGGGAGGGCCGACACCGGGGAGCTGTTTTTT.

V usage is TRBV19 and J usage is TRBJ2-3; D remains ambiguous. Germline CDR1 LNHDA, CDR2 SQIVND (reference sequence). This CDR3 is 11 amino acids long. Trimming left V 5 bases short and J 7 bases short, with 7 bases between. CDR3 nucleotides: TGTGCCAGTAGTTTGGGGAATACGCAGTATTTT. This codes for CASSLGNTQYF.

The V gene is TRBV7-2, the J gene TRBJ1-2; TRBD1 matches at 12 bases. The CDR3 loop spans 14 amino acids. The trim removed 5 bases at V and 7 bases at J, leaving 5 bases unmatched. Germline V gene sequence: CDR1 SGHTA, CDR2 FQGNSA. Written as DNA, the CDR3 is TGTGCCAGCAGCCCGGGACAGGGGGCGCTTGGCTACACCTTC. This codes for CASSPGQGALGYTF.